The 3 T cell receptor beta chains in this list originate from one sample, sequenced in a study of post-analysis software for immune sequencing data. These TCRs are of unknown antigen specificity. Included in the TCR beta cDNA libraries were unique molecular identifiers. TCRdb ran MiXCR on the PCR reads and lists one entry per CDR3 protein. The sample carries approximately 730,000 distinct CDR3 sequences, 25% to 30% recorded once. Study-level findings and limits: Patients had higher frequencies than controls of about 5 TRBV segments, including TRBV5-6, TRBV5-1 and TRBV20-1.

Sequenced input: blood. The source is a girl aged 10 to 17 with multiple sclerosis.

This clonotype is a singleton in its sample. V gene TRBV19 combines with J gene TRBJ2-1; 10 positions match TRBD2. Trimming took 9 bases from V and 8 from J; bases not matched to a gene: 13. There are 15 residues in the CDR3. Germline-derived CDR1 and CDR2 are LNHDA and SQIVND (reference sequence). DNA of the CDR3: TGTGCCAGCAACCCCTTAGCGGGAGGCCGGGATGAGCAGTTCTTC. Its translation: CASNPLAGGRDEQFF.

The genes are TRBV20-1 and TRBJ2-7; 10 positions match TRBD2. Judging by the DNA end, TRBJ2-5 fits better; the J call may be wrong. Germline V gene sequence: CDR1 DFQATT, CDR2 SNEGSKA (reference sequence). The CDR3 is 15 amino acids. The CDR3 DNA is TGCAGTGCCCCGGTAATAGCGGGAGGAGGAGAGACCCAGTACTTC. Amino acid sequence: CSAPVIAGGGETQYF.

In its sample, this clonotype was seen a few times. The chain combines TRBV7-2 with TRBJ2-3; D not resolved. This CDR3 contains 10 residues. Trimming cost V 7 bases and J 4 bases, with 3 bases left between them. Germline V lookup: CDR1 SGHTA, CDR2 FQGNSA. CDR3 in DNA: TGTGCCAGCACCGCAGATACGCAGTATTTT. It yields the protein CASTADTQYF.